Below are 17 T cell receptor beta chains sequenced from a single sample in a study of T cell responses to AZD1222 COVID-19 vaccine. Assay used: immunoSEQ multiplex PCR; TCRdb lists only in-frame clones, some missing. The sample has tens of thousands of clones; over 80% are singletons. The source material was peripheral blood, sampled 28 days after the second AZD1222 dose. These receptors all stem from an adult who received the AZD1222 COVID-19 vaccine.

The chain combines TRBV4-1 with TRBJ2-7, with D unresolved. The CDR3 totals 15 residues. Trimming shortened V by 7 bases and J by 2 bases, and 18 bases separated the two germline ends. Looked up from germline, CDR1 is MGHRA and CDR2 is YSYEKL. The CDR3 DNA sequence: TGCGCCAGCACGAAAGGGCTACAGTCAGCCTACGAGCAGTACTTC. As protein: CASTKGLQSAYEQYF.

The chain combines TRBV12-3 or TRBV12-4 with TRBJ2-4; 7 nucleotides agree with TRBD1. V was clipped by 6 bases and J by 12 bases; unmatched bases: 11. The CDR3 loop spans 13 amino acids. CDR3 sequence: CASSQDRIWDQYF. The CDR3 bases are TGTGCCAGCAGCCAGGACAGGATTTGGGATCAGTACTTC.

The V and J genes are TRBV11-3 and TRBJ2-3; no firm D call. This CDR3 is 15 amino acids long. The germline V gene encodes CDR1 SGHNT and CDR2 YENEEA. V was shortened by 3 bases and J by 4 bases, with 14 bases between the two germline ends. CDR3 coding DNA: TGTGCCAGCAGCTTGTCATCGGCAGCAGCAGATACGCAGTATTTT. This codes for CASSLSSAAADTQYF.

This chain connects TRBV3-1 (or the pseudogene TRBV3-2) to TRBJ2-1; D may be TRBD2 (6 bases). This CDR3 has 15 amino acids. The germline gives CDR1 LGHDT, CDR2 YNNKEL (reference sequence). Trimming took off 4 bases at V and 0 bases at J, with 10 bases between the two ends. Here the CDR3 reads CASSPPGGSYNEQFF. CDR3 bases: TGTGCCAGCAGCCCCCCCGGGGGCTCCTACAATGAGCAGTTCTTC.

The chain joins TRBV6-4 to TRBJ1-1, with D possibly being TRBD1 (6 bases). Germline-derived CDR1 and CDR2 are MRHNA and SNTAGT. The CDR3 runs to 12 residues. V was trimmed by 3 bases and J by 11 bases, leaving 13 bases between them. CDR3 DNA: TGTGCCAGCAGTGAAGGCACAGGGAAGGCTTTCTTT. Its translation: CASSEGTGKAFF.

This clone showed up just a few times. CDR3 sequence: CASSFSSGANVLTF. The CDR3 DNA sequence: TGTGCCAGTAGTTTCTCCTCTGGGGCCAACGTCCTGACTTTC. The chain recombines TRBV19 with TRBJ2-6; D unresolved. This CDR3 contains 14 residues. The V end lost 5 bases, the J end lost 0 bases, and 5 bases lay between the germline ends. CDR1 is LNHDA and CDR2 is SQIVND in the germline V gene (reference sequence).

CDR3 bases: TGCGCCAGCAGCTTGGGACAGGTTTACTCCTACGAGCAGTACTTC. It specifies CASSLGQVYSYEQYF. V gene TRBV5-1 combines with J gene TRBJ2-7, with D perhaps matching TRBD1 (6 bases). Trimming left V 0 bases short and J 0 bases short, with 10 bases between. Germline V gives CDR1 SGHRS, CDR2 YFSETQ. CDR3 length: 15 amino acids.

The rearrangement joins TRBV14 to TRBJ1-6, with TRBD1 matching 7 bases. The CDR3 sequence is 13 residues long. V shed 6 bases and J 8 bases; nucleotides not matched to a gene: 4. Germline CDR1 and CDR2: SGHDN and FVKESK. The CDR3 protein is CASRQGVDSPLHF. The CDR3 nucleotides are TGTGCCAGCAGGCAGGGGGTGGATTCACCCCTCCACTTT. Supplemented by reference TRBV14 and TRBJ1-6, the full variable domain reads EAGVTQFPSHSVIEKGQTVTLRCDPISGHDNLYWYRRVMGKEIKFLLHFVKESKQDESGMPNNRFLAERTGGTYSTLKVQPAELEDSGVYFCASRQGVDSPLHFGNGTRLTVT.

The chain employs TRBV6-5 and TRBJ1-3; no clear D gene. The CDR3 contains 15 residues. The V and J ends lost 10 bases and 0 bases respectively, with 16 bases between them. CDR1 is MNHEY and CDR2 is SVGAGI in the germline V gene. CDR3 sequence (DNA): TGTGCCACCGGTCCACCGTTGAACTCTGGAAACACCATATATTTT. It is translated as CATGPPLNSGNTIYF.

V gene TRBV15 combines with J gene TRBJ1-2; no definite D call. Per germline, CDR1 LNHNV and CDR2 YYDKDF (reference sequence). The CDR3 is 12 residues long. Trimming pared 0 bases from V and 7 bases from J, leaving 6 bases between. The CDR3 DNA reads as TGTGCCACCAGCAGAGATTTGGCTGGCTACACCTTC. This sequence encodes CATSRDLAGYTF.

V usage is TRBV25-1 and J usage is TRBJ1-4, with TRBD1 matching 7 bases. Trimming cost V 1 base and J 6 bases; bases outside gene matches: 5. CDR3 length: 15 amino acids. Looked up from germline, CDR1 is MGHDK and CDR2 is SYGVNS. The CDR3 loop reads CASSESLGGDEKLFF. CDR3 DNA sequence: TGTGCCAGCAGTGAATCGTTAGGGGGCGATGAAAAACTGTTTTTT.

The V call is TRBV5-1, the J call TRBJ2-5; D is ambiguous. Trimming shortened V by 5 bases and J by 5 bases, and 13 bases separated the two germline ends. The CDR3 length is 13 residues. From germline, CDR1 is SGHRS and CDR2 YFSETQ. CDR3 protein: CASRSAVAETQYF. CDR3 coding DNA: TGCGCCAGCAGGTCGGCAGTCGCCGAGACCCAGTACTTC. Combining the CDR3 with reference TRBV5-1 and TRBJ2-5 gives the whole variable domain KAGVTQTPRYLIKTRGQQVTLSCSPISGHRSVSWYQQTPGQGLQFLFEYFSETQRNKGNFPGRFSGRQFSNSRSEMNVSTLELGDSALYLCASRSAVAETQYFGPGTRLLVL.

This chain connects TRBV14 to TRBJ2-2; TRBD1 is a possible D gene (7 bases). The CDR3 totals 16 residues. Per the germline V gene, CDR1 is SGHDN and CDR2 is FVKESK. The ends were cut back, 4 bases at V and 5 bases at J, with 17 bases in the middle. The CDR3 sequence is CASSPPGGQRTGELFF. In DNA form, the CDR3 reads TGTGCCAGCAGCCCTCCAGGGGGGCAACGAACCGGGGAGCTGTTTTTT.

This clone was observed once. The rearrangement links TRBV7-8 to TRBJ1-4; 9 bases fit TRBD1. The V and J ends lost 5 bases and 2 bases, in that order; junction bases with no gene match: 6. The germline gives CDR1 SGHVS, CDR2 FQNEAQ. The CDR3 totals 16 residues. The CDR3 DNA is TGTGCCAGCAGCCGGGACAGGGTATCGACTAATGAAAAACTGTTTTTT. This codes for CASSRDRVSTNEKLFF.

The CDR3 nucleotides read TGTGCCAGCAGCCAACGGACCGGCTCTGGAAACACCATATATTTT. Its translation: CASSQRTGSGNTIYF. The V call is TRBV3-1 (or the pseudogene TRBV3-2), the J call TRBJ1-3; D ambiguous. This CDR3 is built from 15 residues. With 2 bases removed from V and 0 bases from J, the gap between germline ends came to 8 bases. Germline CDR1 and CDR2: LGHDT and YNNKEL (reference sequence).

This sequence joins TRBV19 and TRBJ1-3; no reliable D call. Per the germline V gene, CDR1 is LNHDA and CDR2 is SQIVND (reference sequence). V was clipped by 7 bases and J by 7 bases, with 14 bases between them. CDR3 length: 13 residues. CDR3 loop: CASNRLGTNTIYF. In DNA, the CDR3 is TGTGCCAGTAATAGACTGGGCACCAACACCATATATTTT.

The table lists this clone with a few counts. The chain uses TRBV6-6 and TRBJ1-1, with D perhaps matching TRBD1 (5 bases). Trimming removed 8 bases from V and 3 bases from J, with 25 bases in between. Looked up from germline, CDR1 is MNHNY and CDR2 is SVGAGI (reference sequence). The CDR3 has 17 residues. The CDR3 is CASRPRPGRGRDTEAFF. CDR3 bases: TGTGCCAGCCGTCCACGGCCGGGACGGGGGAGGGACACTGAAGCTTTCTTT.